Detailed here is one T cell receptor beta chain. Its specificity is unknown. These data are taken from a study of T-cell memory formation after mild COVID-19. General study findings and limits: Cross-reactive memory apparently joined, as some responding clones appeared in pre-infection memory. Chiefly within CM and EM were the contracting CD4+ clones; CD8+ ones were within EMRA.

The CDR3 sequence is 16 residues long. Germline V gives CDR1 MNHEY, CDR2 SVGEGT. The V end was cut by 0 bases, the J end by 2 bases, with 11 bases between. TCRdb re-analysed the 5' RACE reads in MiXCR, keeping a single row per CDR3 protein. The data show 300,000 to 400,000 distinct CDR3 sequences, 25% to 30% seen once. This TCR derives from an adult woman who had mild COVID-19 (a few samples of this study predate the infection). Cell type and time point are not known. The chain carries TRBV6-2 or TRBV6-3 and TRBJ2-1; no clear D. Sequencing was performed on PBMCs or a T cell subset sorted from them (not recorded which). This CDR3 is CASSYSNLGTYNEQFF. The CDR3 nucleotides are TGTGCCAGCAGTTACTCTAACTTAGGGACCTACAATGAGCAGTTCTTC.